A selection of T cell receptor beta chains follows, all from one sample in a study of blood T cell repertoires in COVID-19. TCRdb's table, derived via immunoSEQ multiplex PCR, lists solely in-frame clones and lacks some. This table holds about 150,000 clones, around 85% found once. Source material: peripheral blood. The receptors originated from a human donor in a cohort sampled during active COVID-19. The CDR3 runs from the conserved cysteine through the conserved F or W. D genes are given only for firm matches. Size tells how often a clone was seen (once, few, many) or the class of an expanded clone, and some rows leave it out.

V	size	D	J	CDR3	DNA
TRBV30	NA	NA	TRBJ2-7	CAWSVLRHLGRDEQYF	TGTGCCTGGAGTGTACTCCGCCACTTAGGCAGGGACGAGCAGTACTTC
TRBV10-3	NA	TRBD1	TRBJ1-2	CAISDLGQTYGYTF	TGTGCCATCAGTGACTTGGGACAGACCTATGGCTACACCTTC
TRBV3-1/TRBV3-2	NA	TRBD2	TRBJ2-7	CASSPPGGRGMYEQYF	TGTGCCAGCAGCCCCCCGGGGGGGAGGGGGATGTACGAGCAGTACTTC
TRBV28	NA	NA	TRBJ2-2	CASSLAVGGRSGELFF	TGTGCCAGCAGTTTAGCCGTAGGGGGTCGGTCCGGGGAGCTGTTTTTT
TRBV19	NA	NA	TRBJ2-7	CASKFSEGVYEQYF	TGTGCCAGTAAGTTTTCAGAGGGTGTCTACGAGCAGTACTTC
TRBV6-6	NA	TRBD1	TRBJ2-1	CASSTYSDRGNEQFF	TGTGCCAGCAGTACATACTCGGACAGGGGCAATGAGCAGTTCTTC
TRBV9	medium-sized	NA	TRBJ1-5	CASSGDSNQPQHF	TGTGCCAGCAGCGGTGACAGTAATCAGCCCCAGCATTTT
TRBV9	NA	NA	TRBJ1-5	CASSVDMFQPQHF	TGTGCCAGCAGCGTAGATATGTTTCAGCCCCAGCATTTT
TRBV5-4	once	NA	TRBJ1-2	CASSLEPGQNYGYTF	TGTGCCAGCAGCTTGGAGCCAGGCCAGAACTATGGCTACACCTTC
TRBV3-1/TRBV3-2	NA	TRBD1	TRBJ1-2	CASSQEDRTAGYTF	TGTGCCAGCAGCCAAGAGGACAGGACGGCCGGCTACACCTTC
TRBV3-1/TRBV3-2	NA	TRBD2	TRBJ2-7	CASSQDVAGRGEQYF	TGTGCCAGCAGCCAAGATGTAGCGGGAAGGGGGGAGCAGTACTTC
TRBV28	NA	NA	TRBJ2-2	CATRGRLNTGELFF	TGTGCAACCAGGGGCAGATTGAACACCGGGGAGCTGTTTTTT
TRBV6-1	NA	NA	TRBJ1-6	CASSEFRSNSPLHF	TGTGCCAGCAGTGAGTTTAGATCTAATTCACCCCTCCACTTT
TRBV2	NA	TRBD2	TRBJ2-7	CASSDRTSGTYEQYF	TGTGCCAGCAGTGATCGGACTAGCGGTACCTACGAGCAGTACTTC
TRBV10-1	NA	TRBD1	TRBJ2-2	CARFGTGAGGELFF	TGCGCCAGATTTGGGACAGGGGCGGGCGGGGAGCTGTTTTTT
TRBV10-3	once	TRBD2	TRBJ2-7	CAISESGGFGEQYF	TGTGCCATCAGTGAGTCGGGGGGGTTCGGAGAGCAGTACTTC
TRBV5-5	NA	TRBD1	TRBJ2-5	CASSPGTGRETQYF	TGTGCCAGCAGCCCTGGGACAGGGCGAGAGACCCAGTACTTC
TRBV25-1	once	NA	TRBJ1-1	CASRGGTEAFF	TGTGCCAGCAGGGGGGGGACTGAAGCTTTCTTT
TRBV5-1	NA	NA	TRBJ1-4	CASSPKRGNDEKLFF	TGCGCCAGCAGCCCCAAAAGGGGTAACGATGAAAAACTGTTTTTT
TRBV6-2/TRBV6-3	NA	TRBD2	TRBJ2-5	CASSYSLGTREETQYF	TGTGCCAGCAGTTACTCCCTAGGGACTAGGGAAGAGACCCAGTACTTC
TRBV19	NA	NA	TRBJ2-7	CASSIGGPGEQYF	TGTGCCAGTAGTATAGGGGGGCCCGGCGAGCAGTACTTC
TRBV5-6	NA	NA	TRBJ2-7	CASRSYTEPAYEQYF	TGTGCCAGCAGGTCTTACACAGAGCCCGCCTACGAGCAGTACTTC
TRBV10-3	NA	NA	TRBJ2-6	CAISGGGAGANVLTF	TGTGCCATCAGTGGGGGCGGCGCCGGGGCCAACGTCCTGACTTTC
TRBV19	once	NA	TRBJ2-7	CASSPKSGSYEQYF	TGTGCCAGTAGTCCAAAGTCGGGGTCCTACGAGCAGTACTTC
TRBV3-1/TRBV3-2	NA	TRBD2	TRBJ2-7	CASSPPPTSGGAYEQYF	TGTGCCAGCAGCCCACCCCCTACTAGCGGGGGGGCCTACGAGCAGTACTTC
TRBV4-3	few	NA	TRBJ1-5	CASSHDSSNSNQPQHF	TGCGCCAGCAGCCACGACAGCTCTAATAGCAATCAGCCCCAGCATTTT
TRBV15	NA	NA	TRBJ2-7	CATSDQWTIDEQYF	TGTGCCACCAGCGACCAATGGACTATTGACGAGCAGTACTTC
TRBV2	NA	NA	TRBJ1-2	CASSDVGANNYGYTF	TGTGCCAGCAGTGATGTGGGAGCCAATAACTATGGCTACACCTTC
TRBV5-1	NA	TRBD2	TRBJ2-7	CASSWGLAGGASFEQYF	TGCGCCAGCAGCTGGGGACTAGCGGGAGGGGCTTCTTTCGAGCAGTACTTC
TRBV2	few	NA	TRBJ1-5	CASSVGTDTASQHF	TGTGCCAGCAGTGTGGGCACAGACACGGCGTCCCAGCATTTT
TRBV30	NA	TRBD1	TRBJ1-2	CAWRDRGLKNGYTF	TGTGCCTGGAGAGACAGGGGGCTAAAGAATGGCTACACCTTC
TRBV27	NA	TRBD2	TRBJ2-7	CASSSLAGDNHYEQYF	TGTGCCAGCAGTTCCCTAGCGGGGGATAACCACTACGAGCAGTACTTC
TRBV28	NA	NA	TRBJ1-4	CATRNQAGSGKLFF	TGTGCCACCAGAAACCAGGCAGGGTCGGGAAAACTGTTTTTT
TRBV27	NA	NA	TRBJ2-4	CASSSGLAKNIQYF	TGTGCCAGCAGTTCAGGACTAGCCAAAAACATTCAGTACTTC
TRBV27	NA	TRBD1	TRBJ1-6	CASSLAGGKNSPLHF	TGTGCCAGCAGTTTAGCAGGGGGCAAAAATTCACCCCTCCACTTT
TRBV7-8	NA	NA	TRBJ1-1	CASSLLKVPGPKNTEAFF	TGTGCCAGCAGCTTATTAAAGGTTCCAGGGCCCAAGAACACTGAAGCTTTCTTT
TRBV20-1	NA	NA	TRBJ1-6	CSAAPGGVLHF	TGCAGTGCTGCCCCGGGAGGGGTCCTCCACTTT
TRBV2	NA	TRBD1	TRBJ1-1	CASSPTGPTEAFF	TGTGCCAGCAGCCCGACAGGGCCAACTGAAGCTTTCTTT
TRBV7-2	NA	TRBD1	TRBJ1-2	CASSPNRGRWIGYTF	TGTGCCAGCAGCCCCAACAGGGGGCGATGGATTGGCTACACCTTC
TRBV5-6	NA	TRBD2	TRBJ2-1	CASSLGGLAVYNEQFF	TGTGCCAGCAGCTTGGGGGGACTAGCGGTCTACAATGAGCAGTTCTTC
TRBV11-2	NA	TRBD1	TRBJ2-7	CASSSSGQGPSYEQYF	TGTGCCAGCAGCTCATCGGGACAGGGGCCCTCCTACGAGCAGTACTTC
TRBV3-1/TRBV3-2	NA	NA	TRBJ2-5	CASRREETQYF	TGTGCCAGCCGGAGGGAGGAGACCCAGTACTTC
TRBV4-1	few	TRBD2	TRBJ2-1	CASRPHWTSRGNEQFF	TGCGCCAGCAGACCCCACTGGACTAGTCGGGGCAATGAGCAGTTCTTC
TRBV5-4	NA	NA	TRBJ1-1	CASSVRLDTEAFF	TGTGCCAGCAGCGTACGGTTGGACACTGAAGCTTTCTTT